A selection of T cell receptor beta chains follows, all from one sample in a study of blood T cell repertoires in COVID-19. The data were produced by immunoSEQ multiplex PCR, yet TCRdb's version contains in-frame clones alone and is incomplete. The data contain some 230,000 clones, around four fifths of them singletons. The sample was peripheral blood. The origin of the receptors is a woman aged 80 or over with COVID-19, enrolled during active disease. The CDR3 runs from the conserved cysteine through the conserved F or W. The D gene is left open where the match is weak. Size is omitted from some rows. Given values are once, few, many or a class for expanded clones.

clone_size	v_call	j_call	d_call	cdr3_aa	cdr3_nt
.	TRBV7-2	TRBJ2-3	.	CASSSFTDTQYF	TGTGCCAGCAGCTCGTTCACAGATACGCAGTATTTT
.	TRBV28	TRBJ1-5	.	CASFTRGQPQHF	TGTGCCAGCTTCACAAGGGGTCAGCCCCAGCATTTT
.	TRBV11-2	TRBJ2-5	TRBD2	CASSLDRAGEVETQYF	TGTGCCAGCAGCTTAGATCGAGCGGGAGAGGTAGAGACCCAGTACTTC
few	TRBV5-1	TRBJ1-2	.	CASSLAQTNYGYTF	TGCGCCAGCAGCTTGGCCCAGACAAACTATGGCTACACCTTC
.	TRBV28	TRBJ1-5	.	CASSLRGWNNQPQHF	TGTGCCAGCAGTTTAAGGGGGTGGAACAATCAGCCCCAGCATTTT
.	TRBV9	TRBJ2-7	.	CASSVGPTVDEQYF	TGTGCCAGCAGCGTAGGGCCGACAGTCGACGAGCAGTACTTC
.	TRBV3-1/TRBV3-2	TRBJ1-4	.	CASSQDWSGEKLFF	TGTGCCAGCAGCCAAGATTGGTCCGGTGAAAAACTGTTTTTT
.	TRBV7-8	TRBJ2-2	TRBD2	CASSLLAGVTGELFF	TGTGCCAGCAGCTTACTAGCGGGAGTCACCGGGGAGCTGTTTTTT
.	TRBV7-3	TRBJ1-3	TRBD1	CASSKTGGAGNTIYF	TGTGCCAGCAGCAAAACAGGGGGAGCTGGAAACACCATATATTTT
.	TRBV11-3	TRBJ2-5	.	CASSQGVRDSQETQYF	TGTGCCAGCAGCCAAGGGGTCCGGGACTCACAAGAGACCCAGTACTTC
.	TRBV3-1/TRBV3-2	TRBJ1-1	.	CASSFTPSRGTEAFF	TGTGCCAGCAGCTTCACGCCTTCGAGAGGCACTGAAGCTTTCTTT
.	TRBV18	TRBJ2-3	TRBD2	CASSPGLAVRRTDTQYF	TGTGCCAGCTCACCAGGTCTAGCGGTCAGACGCACAGATACGCAGTATTTT
.	TRBV29-1	TRBJ2-3	.	CSVDAGGTDTQYF	TGCAGCGTTGACGCGGGCGGTACAGATACGCAGTATTTT
.	TRBV11-3	TRBJ2-5	TRBD2	CASSTRTSGAQETQYF	TGTGCCAGCAGCACAAGGACTAGCGGGGCTCAAGAGACCCAGTACTTC
few	TRBV28	TRBJ1-2	TRBD1	CASVRDRLYGYTF	TGTGCCAGCGTTAGGGACAGGCTCTATGGCTACACCTTC
.	TRBV19	TRBJ1-1	.	CSVSSGYRAFF	TGTAGCGTATCGAGTGGGTATAGGGCTTTCTTT
.	TRBV28	TRBJ1-3	.	CASFGQPPGNTIYF	TGTGCCAGTTTCGGACAGCCCCCTGGAAACACCATATATTTT
.	TRBV21-1	TRBJ2-1	.	CASSMCGEINEQFF	TGTGCCAGCAGCATGTGCGGGGAGATAAACGAGCAGTTCTTC
.	TRBV28	TRBJ2-7	TRBD1	CASSLPGTGSYEQYF	TGTGCCAGCAGTTTACCCGGGACAGGGTCCTACGAGCAGTACTTC
.	TRBV21-1	TRBJ1-2	.	CASPGDRDLGGYTF	TGTGCCAGCCCGGGGGACAGGGACCTTGGTGGCTACACCTTC
few	TRBV30	TRBJ1-1	.	CAWSGAYEAFF	TGTGCCTGGAGTGGGGCCTATGAAGCTTTCTTT
.	TRBV6-5	TRBJ1-1	.	CASSYSGAKASEAFF	TGTGCCAGCAGTTACTCTGGGGCTAAGGCTTCTGAAGCTTTCTTT
few	TRBV18	TRBJ1-2	TRBD1	CASSPGQNQNYGYTF	TGTGCCAGCTCACCGGGACAGAACCAAAACTATGGCTACACCTTC
.	TRBV2	TRBJ1-1	.	CASSQESNTEAFF	TGTGCCAGTTCACAGGAGTCGAACACTGAAGCTTTCTTT
.	TRBV6-2/TRBV6-3	TRBJ1-5	.	CASSYAGLYSNQPQHF	TGTGCCAGCAGTTACGCGGGCCTTTATAGCAATCAGCCCCAGCATTTT
.	TRBV15	TRBJ1-5	.	CATSPGQSNQPQHF	TGTGCCACCTCTCCGGGACAAAGCAATCAGCCCCAGCATTTT
.	TRBV6-5	TRBJ1-2	TRBD1	CASNTGGNGYTF	TGTGCCAGCAACACAGGGGGCAATGGCTACACCTTC
.	TRBV5-1	TRBJ1-2	.	CASSLSETYPFYGYTF	TGCGCCAGCAGCTTGTCGGAGACCTACCCCTTCTATGGCTACACCTTC
few	TRBV4-1	TRBJ1-2	TRBD1	CASSQSTGNEYYGYTF	TGCGCCAGCAGCCAGTCGACAGGGAATGAGTACTATGGCTACACCTTC